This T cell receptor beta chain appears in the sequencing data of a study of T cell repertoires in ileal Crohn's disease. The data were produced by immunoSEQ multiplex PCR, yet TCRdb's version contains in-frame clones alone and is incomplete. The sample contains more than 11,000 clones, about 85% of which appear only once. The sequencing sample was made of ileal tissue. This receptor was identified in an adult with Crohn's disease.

CDR3 sequence reads: CASSQGLQNYGYTF. The CDR3 bases are TGTGCCAGCAGCCAGGGACTTCAAAACTATGGCTACACCTTC. The rearrangement links TRBV6-1 to TRBJ1-2; D perhaps matches TRBD1 (5 bases). The CDR3 has 14 amino acids. Germline CDR1 MNHNS, CDR2 SASEGT. V lost 6 bases and J lost 2, with 13 bases in between.